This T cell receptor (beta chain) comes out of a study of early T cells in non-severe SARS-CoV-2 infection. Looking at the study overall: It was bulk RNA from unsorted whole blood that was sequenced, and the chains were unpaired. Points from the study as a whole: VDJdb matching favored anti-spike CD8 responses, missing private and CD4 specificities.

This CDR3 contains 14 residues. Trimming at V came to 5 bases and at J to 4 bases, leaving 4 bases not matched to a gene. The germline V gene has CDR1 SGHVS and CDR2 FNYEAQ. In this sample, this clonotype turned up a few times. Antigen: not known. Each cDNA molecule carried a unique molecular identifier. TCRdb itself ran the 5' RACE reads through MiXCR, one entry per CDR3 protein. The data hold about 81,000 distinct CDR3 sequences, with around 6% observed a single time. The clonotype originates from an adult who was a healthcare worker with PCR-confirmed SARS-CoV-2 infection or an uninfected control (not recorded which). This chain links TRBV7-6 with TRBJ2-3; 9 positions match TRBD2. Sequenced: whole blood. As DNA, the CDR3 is TGTGCCAGCAGCCCCGGGACTAGCTCAGATACGCAGTATTTT. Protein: CASSPGTSSDTQYF.